These 10 T cell receptor beta chains came from one sample sequenced in a study of regulatory T cells in long-lasting Graves disease. Time point reported: newly diagnosed GD, antithyroid drugs for less than 3 months. With RNA extracted from PBMCs as input, the TCR library was made. The authors built TCR beta libraries using iRepertoire HTBI primers and Arm-PCR of CDR3 regions. TCRdb fed the multiplex PCR reads into MiXCR, producing one record per CDR3 protein. The table shows roughly 500,000 distinct CDR3 sequences, with roughly 13% occurring only once. The same data also went into a second study, on T cells in Graves' hyperthyroidism and ophthalmopathy.

Sequencing used peripheral blood mononuclear cells (PBMCs), obtained at new diagnosis, from a patient treated with antithyroid drugs. These receptors all stem from a man aged 30 to 39 with Graves disease.

V and J are TRBV7-9 and TRBJ2-1; the match to TRBD1 covers 10 bases. The length of the CDR3 is 18 residues. Germline assignment: CDR1 SEHNR and CDR2 FQNEAQ (reference sequence). J was trimmed by 0 bases and V by 6 bases; bases with no gene match: 11. CDR3 protein: CASSPTGGSASSYNEQFF. The CDR3 bases are TGTGCCAGCAGTCCGACAGGGGGCTCCGCGAGCTCCTACAATGAGCAGTTCTTC.

This clonotype was counted many times. CDR3 sequence (DNA): TGTGCCAGCAGCCAAAACTGGATTCAAGCCTACGAGCAGTACTTC. Protein sequence: CASSQNWIQAYEQYF. V gene TRBV12-3 or TRBV12-4 combines with J gene TRBJ2-7; D is unclear. Trimming removed 6 bases from V and 2 bases from J, with 17 bases in between. The CDR3 has 15 residues.

This clonotype was seen many times. This rearrangement joins TRBV12-3 or TRBV12-4 to TRBJ1-6; the D is unclear. This CDR3 region has 15 residues. The ends were cut back, 4 bases at V and 0 bases at J, with 7 bases in the middle. This chain's CDR3 is CASSSPSSYNSPLHF. For the CDR3, the DNA is TGTGCCAGCAGTTCCCCCAGCTCCTATAATTCACCCCTCCACTTT.

This rearrangement joins TRBV7-2 to TRBJ2-1; TRBD1 matches at 7 bases. Trimming removed 7 bases from V and 8 bases from J; junction bases left unmatched: 8. Per the germline V gene, CDR1 is SGHTA and CDR2 is FQGNSA. This CDR3 comprises 13 residues. CDR3 region: CASMLDRDDEQFF. The CDR3, as DNA: TGTGCCAGCATGCTAGACAGGGATGATGAGCAGTTCTTC.

The sample holds many counts of this clonotype. The chain links TRBV20-1 to TRBJ2-7; D possibly corresponds to TRBD1 (6 bases). The germline CDR1 and CDR2 sequences are DFQATT and SNEGSKA (reference sequence). V shed 7 bases and J shed 3 bases, with 16 bases lying between them. This CDR3 comprises 13 residues. The CDR3 nucleotides are TGCAGTGGAGGCCGGGACATCAACTACGAGCAGTACTTC. Amino acid sequence: CSGGRDINYEQYF.

This clonotype appeared a few times. The chain is built from TRBV12-3 or TRBV12-4 and TRBJ1-5; D gene ambiguous. This CDR3 comprises 13 residues. V lost 4 bases, J lost 4 bases, and 8 bases lay in between. The CDR3 nucleotides are TGTGCCAGCAGTTACTCCTTAAATCAGCCCCAGCATTTT. Protein product: CASSYSLNQPQHF.

This clonotype was observed at least ten times. V and J are TRBV11-1 and TRBJ2-3; D perhaps matches TRBD1 (5 bases). Trimming cost V 3 bases and J 4 bases, with 14 bases left between them. The CDR3 consists of 15 residues. Germline V gene sequence: CDR1 SGHAT, CDR2 FQDESV (reference sequence). The chain's CDR3 is CASSFEAGWSDTQYF. For the CDR3, the DNA is TGTGCCAGCAGCTTTGAGGCAGGGTGGTCAGATACGCAGTATTTT.

This clonotype has a handful of counts. V usage is TRBV6-1 and J usage is TRBJ2-7; 7 positions agree with TRBD1. The CDR3 covers 14 residues. V lost 8 bases, J lost 3 bases, and 10 bases stayed unmatched. Germline-derived CDR1 and CDR2 are MNHNS and SASEGT. The CDR3 loop reads CASWSRGGSYEQYF. As DNA, the CDR3 is TGTGCCAGCTGGTCACGAGGGGGCAGCTACGAGCAGTACTTC.

This clonotype was seen repeatedly, ten times or more. The J gene is TRBJ2-7, the V gene TRBV12-3 or TRBV12-4; 7 positions match TRBD1. J was trimmed by 1 base and V by 0 bases; bases with no gene match: 6. The CDR3 consists of 16 residues. The CDR3 coding sequence is TGTGCCAGCAGTTTAGCGACAGGGTATCGTTCCTACGAGCAGTACTTC. This gives the protein CASSLATGYRSYEQYF.

This clonotype was detected a few times. The chain has TRBV7-9 and TRBJ1-2; possible D gene TRBD1, 5 bases. The CDR3 loop spans 16 amino acids. Germline lookup yields CDR1 SEHNR and CDR2 FQNEAQ (reference sequence). Trimming took off 5 bases at V and 2 bases at J, with 18 bases between the two ends. CDR3 amino acids: CASSARARGLNYGYTF. DNA of the CDR3: TGTGCCAGCAGCGCTCGTGCCCGGGGCCTAAACTATGGCTACACCTTC.